A single sample gave rise to the 5 T cell receptor beta chains below, sequenced in a study of beta chain features in type 1 diabetes (dated by TCRdb to the late 2010s). These receptors' targets are unknown. Libraries were built with the immunoSEQ multiplex PCR assay. The High Capacity cDNA Reverse Transcription Kit was used to reverse transcribe all of the isolated RNA, meaning that expressed TCRB transcripts were what got sequenced. The source is immuneACCESS, and TCRdb retained only in-frame sequences with V and J called. Part of the clones is not carried over; for the studies checked, unresolved V genes explain less than half of this, and the remainder is unexplained. This sample has roughly 340,000 clones in its table, and over 10% of those were observed once. The top ten hold 0.0095% to 0.012% of the sample. On the study overall, not on this receptor specifically: Type 1 diabetes patients showed a moderate but significant shortening of TCRB CDR3 length in all four CD4+ subsets.

Sequencing used naive CD4+ T cells from blood. Interpreted using the paper, the cell subset or site label stands for: true naive CD4+ T cells. The receptors shown here come from a young woman with type 1 diabetes.

The V call is TRBV4-2, the J call TRBJ2-3, with a possible D match to TRBD2 (5 bases). The CDR3 length is 14 residues. CDR1 and CDR2 from the germline V gene are LGHNA and YNFKEQ. V was cut by 4 bases and J by 0 bases, with 8 bases left in between. The CDR3, as DNA: TGTGCCAGCAGCCGATCGGGGAGCACAGATACGCAGTATTTT. It yields the protein CASSRSGSTDTQYF.

This clone came up a few times. V usage is TRBV6-5 and J usage is TRBJ2-7; no definite D call. The V and J ends lost 5 bases and 3 bases respectively, with 5 bases between them. CDR1 is MNHEY and CDR2 is SVGAGI in the germline V gene. The CDR3 spans 11 residues. The chain's CDR3 is CASSPRYEQYF. For the CDR3, the DNA is TGTGCCAGCAGTCCGCGCTACGAGCAGTACTTC.

This clone was seen only a few times. The rearrangement joins TRBV5-1 to TRBJ2-7; 8 bases are a match to TRBD1. CDR3 size: 15 residues. The trim removed 0 bases at V and 2 bases at J, leaving 4 bases unmatched. Germline values: CDR1 SGHRS, CDR2 YFSETQ. The CDR3 region is CASSLAPDRAYEQYF. CDR3 nucleotide sequence: TGCGCCAGCAGCTTGGCCCCGGACAGGGCCTACGAGCAGTACTTC.

This clone was seen more than once but under ten times. The chain links TRBV7-9 to TRBJ2-7, with D possibly being TRBD1 (6 bases). The CDR3 contains 16 residues. Germline V lookup: CDR1 SEHNR, CDR2 FQNEAQ (reference sequence). Between the trimmed V and J ends, which lost 2 bases and 0 bases, there was a span of 14 bases. CDR3 in amino acids: CASSLPTGHSSYEQYF. The CDR3 nucleotides read TGTGCCAGCAGCTTACCGACGGGACACAGCTCCTACGAGCAGTACTTC.

This chain connects TRBV12-5 to TRBJ2-2; 11 bases agree with TRBD2. Germline CDR1 is LGHNT and CDR2 is FRNRAP. This CDR3 is built from 16 residues. V was clipped by 5 bases and J by 0 bases; unmatched bases: 2. CDR3 in DNA: TGTGCTAGTGGTCCTAGCGGGGGGACGAACACCGGGGAGCTGTTTTTT. It codes for CASGPSGGTNTGELFF.